This TCR beta chain was retrieved from a study of T cell changes during pregnancy in multiple sclerosis. Measured with immunoSEQ multiplex PCR; TCRdb has only the in-frame clones, and not every one. This table has about 56,000 clones, about 93% appearing once. The receptor comes from a female donor with multiple sclerosis, enrolled in a pregnancy study. The starting material was CD4+ T cells from peripheral blood mononuclear cells, obtained in the third trimester of pregnancy.

As DNA, the CDR3 is TGCACCTACAGCTCCTACAATGAGCAGTTCTTC. Translated: CTYSSYNEQFF. This rearrangement joins TRBV29-1 to TRBJ2-1; D gene ambiguous. Per germline, CDR1 SQVTM and CDR2 ANQGSEA. The CDR3 contains 11 residues.